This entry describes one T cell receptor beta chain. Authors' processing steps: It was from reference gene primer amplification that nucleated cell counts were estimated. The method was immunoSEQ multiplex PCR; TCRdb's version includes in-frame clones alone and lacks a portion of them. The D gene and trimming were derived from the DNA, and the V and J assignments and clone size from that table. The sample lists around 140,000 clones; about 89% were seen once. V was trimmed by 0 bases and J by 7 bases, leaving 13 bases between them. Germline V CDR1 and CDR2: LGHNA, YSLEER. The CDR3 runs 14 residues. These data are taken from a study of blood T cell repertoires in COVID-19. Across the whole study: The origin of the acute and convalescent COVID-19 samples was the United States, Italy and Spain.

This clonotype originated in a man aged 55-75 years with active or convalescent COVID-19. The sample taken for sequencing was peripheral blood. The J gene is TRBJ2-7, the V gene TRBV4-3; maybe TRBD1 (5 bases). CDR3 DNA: TGCGCCAGCAGCCAAGATGGCAGGGTGGGAGAGCAGTACTTC. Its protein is CASSQDGRVGEQYF.